What follows are 27 T cell receptor beta chains derived from one specimen sequenced in a study of blood T cell repertoires in COVID-19. The data were produced by immunoSEQ multiplex PCR, yet TCRdb's version contains in-frame clones alone and is incomplete. The table records 90,000 to 130,000 clones, 60% to 85% of them present only once. The source material was peripheral blood. The receptors stem from a woman in her forties with acute or convalescent COVID-19.

The chain uses TRBV19 and TRBJ1-3; D might be TRBD1 (5 bases). CDR1 and CDR2 (germline): LNHDA, SQIVND (reference sequence). This CDR3 is 15 amino acids long. Trimming took off 5 bases at V and 0 bases at J, with 11 bases between the two ends. This CDR3 reads CASSPRQLSGNTIYF. CDR3 in DNA: TGTGCCAGTAGTCCCCGACAGCTCTCTGGAAACACCATATATTTT.

This clone was seen only a few times. The V gene is TRBV7-2, the J gene TRBJ1-4; 8 bases are a match to TRBD1. The V gene's germline CDR1 is SGHTA and CDR2 FQGNSA. Unmatched junction bases numbered 1, after V lost 0 bases and J lost 4 bases. The CDR3 is made up of 15 amino acids. The CDR3 DNA reads TGTGCCAGCAGCTTAGCTGACAGGGGTAATGAAAAACTGTTTTTT. Translating it yields CASSLADRGNEKLFF.

The chain couples TRBV24-1 to TRBJ2-1; 8 bases agree with TRBD1. CDR1 KGHDR and CDR2 SFDVKD come from the germline V gene. Trimming cost V 1 base and J 7 bases; bases outside gene matches: 2. There are 14 residues in the CDR3. The CDR3 DNA sequence: TGTGCCACCAGTGATTTAACAGGGGGTAATGAGCAGTTCTTC. Protein sequence: CATSDLTGGNEQFF.

This clone was seen a handful of times. The chain employs TRBV10-3 and TRBJ2-3, with D perhaps TRBD1 or TRBD2 (9 bases each). This CDR3 has 19 amino acids. Germline CDR1 reads ENHRY; CDR2 reads SYGVKD. V shed 7 bases and J shed 6 bases, with 32 bases lying between them. CDR3 sequence: CAIMATGGKTSGRQDTQYF. In DNA form, the CDR3 reads TGTGCCATCATGGCGACAGGGGGGAAAACTAGCGGGCGGCAGGATACGCAGTATTTT.

The J gene is TRBJ1-1, the V gene TRBV12-3 or TRBV12-4; D not resolved. Trimming cost V 5 bases and J 1 base, with 8 bases left between them. The CDR3 sequence is 13 residues long. CDR3 nucleotide sequence: TGTGCCAGCAGTCCGGAGTCGAACACTGAAGCTTTCTTT. Its translation: CASSPESNTEAFF.

The chain is built from TRBV28 and TRBJ1-2; 12 bases are shared with TRBD1. The CDR3 is made up of 15 amino acids. The junction had 5 bases not matched to a gene; V was cut back by 7 bases and J by 2 bases. Germline CDR1 MDHEN, CDR2 SYDVKM. The CDR3 nucleotides read TGTGCCAGCACCCCGGGACAGGGGGCGAACTATGGCTACACCTTC. As protein: CASTPGQGANYGYTF.

V usage is TRBV29-1 and J usage is TRBJ2-5; 11 bases are a match to TRBD1. Trimming cost V 4 bases and J 2 bases; bases outside gene matches: 12. Looked up from germline, CDR1 is SQVTM and CDR2 is ANQGSEA. CDR3 length: 17 amino acids. The CDR3 spells CSVAGTSRDRGQETQYF. The DNA for the CDR3 is TGCAGCGTTGCAGGAACGAGCCGGGACAGGGGGCAAGAGACCCAGTACTTC.

The genes are TRBV3-1 (or the pseudogene TRBV3-2) and TRBJ2-3, with D tentatively TRBD2 (6 bases). Germline V gene sequence: CDR1 LGHDT, CDR2 YNNKEL (reference sequence). This CDR3 is 16 amino acids long. Trimming took off 1 base at V and 0 bases at J, with 11 bases between the two ends. The chain's CDR3 is CASSQGGRGSTDTQYF. CDR3 DNA: TGTGCCAGCAGCCAAGGCGGGCGGGGTAGCACAGATACGCAGTATTTT.

The sample holds one count of this clone. The chain has TRBV13 and TRBJ1-2; possible D gene TRBD1, 5 bases. There are 17 residues in the CDR3. V lost 4 bases and J lost 0, with 18 bases in between. CDR1 and CDR2 from the germline V gene are PRHDT and FYEKMQ (reference sequence). The CDR3, as DNA: TGTGCCAGCAGCTCACCCTCCCGGAGACAGACTAACTATGGCTACACCTTC. Translated, it gives CASSSPSRRQTNYGYTF.

This clone was observed a handful of times. The chain is built from TRBV9 and TRBJ1-4; D not certain. Between the trimmed V and J ends, which lost 2 bases and 7 bases, there was a span of 12 bases. Germline V lookup: CDR1 SGDLS, CDR2 YYNGEE. The CDR3 totals 14 residues. The CDR3 sequence: CASSVSPEGEKLFF. The DNA of the CDR3 is TGTGCCAGCAGCGTCTCCCCAGAGGGTGAAAAACTGTTTTTT.

This clone appeared a few times. The chain recombines TRBV5-1 with TRBJ2-2; 13 bases match TRBD2. Germline V gene lookup returns CDR1 SGHRS and CDR2 YFSETQ. The CDR3 extends over 17 amino acids. The J segment lost 4 bases and the V segment lost 4 bases, leaving 7 bases of the junction unmatched. CDR3 sequence reads: CASSPRLAGGSTGELFF. CDR3 sequence (DNA): TGCGCCAGCAGCCCCCGACTAGCGGGGGGCTCCACCGGGGAGCTGTTTTTT.

The chain links TRBV28 to TRBJ2-7, with 8 bases fitting TRBD2. Germline V lookup: CDR1 MDHEN, CDR2 SYDVKM. V shed 2 bases, J shed 5 bases, and the junction held 20 bases outside the gene matches. The CDR3 is 19 amino acids. CDR3 region: CASSLGPPERGMVPHEQYF. The CDR3 DNA sequence: TGTGCCAGCAGTTTAGGTCCTCCGGAGCGGGGGATGGTCCCCCACGAGCAGTACTTC.

This clone has more than one count but fewer than ten. The chain links TRBV6-5 to TRBJ2-5, with D perhaps matching TRBD2 (6 bases). V lost 7 bases to trimming and J lost 5 bases, with 14 bases between them. CDR1 and CDR2 from the germline V gene are MNHEY and SVGAGI. The CDR3 length is 13 residues. The chain's CDR3 is CASTPRGGETQYF. In DNA form, the CDR3 reads TGTGCCAGCACCCCCCGGGGAGGTGAGACCCAGTACTTC.

The chain couples TRBV5-1 to TRBJ2-7, with D perhaps TRBD2 (6 bases). Germline CDR1 SGHRS, CDR2 YFSETQ. The CDR3 has 15 residues. Trimming pared 4 bases from V and 4 bases from J, leaving 18 bases between. CDR3 coding DNA: TGCGCCAGCAGCCTAGACTGGGGGGTAAGATACGAGCAGTACTTC. Protein sequence: CASSLDWGVRYEQYF.

V is TRBV4-1 and J is TRBJ1-4; 10 bases fit TRBD1. Germline CDR1 is MGHRA and CDR2 is YSYEKL. The V segment lost 4 bases and the J segment 7 bases; nucleotides outside the gene matches: 6. The CDR3 is 15 amino acids. Written as DNA, the CDR3 is TGCGCCAGCAGCCTTTGGACAGGGGGAATTGAAAAACTGTTTTTT. It translates to CASSLWTGGIEKLFF.

This clone showed up just once. V gene TRBV7-9 combines with J gene TRBJ2-2; TRBD2 might be the D (6 bases). V lost 5 bases and J 5 bases, leaving 12 bases between the germline ends. Germline V gene lookup returns CDR1 SEHNR and CDR2 FQNEAQ (reference sequence). This CDR3 is 14 amino acids long. DNA of the CDR3: TGTGCCAGCAGCAGCCGTGGGGGGACCGGGGAGCTGTTTTTT. The encoded protein is CASSSRGGTGELFF.

This rearrangement joins TRBV28 to TRBJ2-5; D is perhaps TRBD1 (5 bases). Trimming took 2 bases from V and 1 from J, leaving 8 bases between them. CDR1 MDHEN and CDR2 SYDVKM come from the germline V gene. The CDR3 has 14 residues. CDR3 in amino acids: CASSLPGFQETQYF. CDR3 DNA: TGTGCCAGCAGTTTACCAGGGTTCCAAGAGACCCAGTACTTC.

Only a few counts were recorded for this clone. This sequence joins TRBV2 and TRBJ2-5; D may be TRBD1 (5 bases). Looked up from germline, CDR1 is SNHLY and CDR2 is FYNNEI. Trimming removed 8 bases from V and 5 bases from J, with 12 bases in between. This CDR3 has 12 residues. The CDR3 region has the DNA TGTGCCAGCCAGGGCCCTGGGGAGACCCAGTACTTC. It specifies CASQGPGETQYF. Full variable domain (missing parts from reference TRBV2 and TRBJ2-5): EPEVTQTPSHQVTQMGQEVILRCVPISNHLYFYWYRQILGQKVEFLVSFYNNEISEKSEIFDDQFSVERPDGSNFTLKIRSTKLEDSAMYFCASQGPGETQYFGPGTRLLVL.

There are a few counts of this clone. The chain uses TRBV5-1 and TRBJ2-7; D is unclear. There are 15 residues in the CDR3. V lost 3 bases and J lost 2, with 15 bases in between. CDR1 is SGHRS, CDR2 YFSETQ, per germline. This CDR3 reads CASSSEVTDPYEQYF. In DNA, the CDR3 is TGCGCCAGCAGCTCCGAAGTAACAGACCCCTACGAGCAGTACTTC.

The rearrangement uses TRBV5-1 and TRBJ1-3; D possibly corresponds to TRBD1 (6 bases). Trimming pared 4 bases from V and 2 bases from J, leaving 7 bases between. Germline CDR1 reads SGHRS; CDR2 reads YFSETQ. The CDR3 sequence is 13 residues long. The CDR3 region has the DNA TGCGCCAGCAGCGAGGGGGCTGGAAACACCATATATTTT. It translates to CASSEGAGNTIYF.

The table lists this clone with a few counts. The chain joins TRBV5-1 to TRBJ2-1; TRBD2 matches at 14 bases. Germline lookup yields CDR1 SGHRS and CDR2 YFSETQ. The junction had 3 bases not matched to a gene; V was cut back by 4 bases and J by 6 bases. The CDR3 length is 15 residues. Written as DNA, the CDR3 is TGCGCCAGCAGCACCGGACTAGCGGGGGGCAATGAGCAGTTCTTC. Residues: CASSTGLAGGNEQFF.

This chain connects TRBV6-5 to TRBJ2-7; D might be TRBD2 (5 bases). Trimming pared 2 bases from V and 2 bases from J, leaving 7 bases between. Germline V CDR1 and CDR2: MNHEY, SVGAGI. This CDR3 region has 13 residues. The CDR3 reads CASSYTGTYEQYF. The CDR3 nucleotides read TGTGCCAGCAGTTACACCGGGACCTACGAGCAGTACTTC.

This clone was recorded only once. V usage is TRBV5-1 and J usage is TRBJ2-1, with 8 bases that match TRBD1. The CDR3 is 15 residues long. Germline lookup yields CDR1 SGHRS and CDR2 YFSETQ. The J segment lost 6 bases and the V segment lost 4 bases, leaving 9 bases of the junction unmatched. The DNA for the CDR3 is TGCGCCAGCAGCGAGCAGGGGGCGTTGGTCAATGAGCAGTTCTTC. This codes for CASSEQGALVNEQFF. The full variable domain, its missing parts supplied by reference TRBV5-1 and TRBJ2-1, is KAGVTQTPRYLIKTRGQQVTLSCSPISGHRSVSWYQQTPGQGLQFLFEYFSETQRNKGNFPGRFSGRQFSNSRSEMNVSTLELGDSALYLCASSEQGALVNEQFFGPGTRLTVL.

The chain couples TRBV19 to TRBJ1-3, with 9 positions matching TRBD1. The CDR3 has 21 residues. Germline CDR1 LNHDA, CDR2 SQIVND (reference sequence). V shed 2 bases and J 0 bases; nucleotides not matched to a gene: 17. CDR3 DNA sequence: TGTGCCAGTAGTATATTCGGAGAGTGGGACAGGGTCTCGATCTCTGGAAACACCATATATTTT. Translation: CASSIFGEWDRVSISGNTIYF.

The chain employs TRBV2 and TRBJ2-7; 7 nucleotides agree with TRBD2. The trim removed 5 bases at V and 2 bases at J, leaving 12 bases unmatched. The length of the CDR3 is 16 residues. The germline V gene encodes CDR1 SNHLY and CDR2 FYNNEI. The CDR3 bases are TGTGCCAGCAGTTCTGACTGGGGGGGGGAAGCCTACGAGCAGTACTTC. Its translation: CASSSDWGGEAYEQYF.

This clone was detected ten times or more. Other DNA sequences from this sample encode an identical CDR3 as well. For the CDR3, the DNA is TGTGCCAGCAGCCCGGACAGGGACTATGGCTACACCTTC. This sequence encodes CASSPDRDYGYTF. This chain connects TRBV7-2 to TRBJ1-2, with 8 bases that match TRBD1. There are 13 residues in the CDR3. Germline V gives CDR1 SGHTA, CDR2 FQGNSA. V was clipped by 5 bases and J by 3 bases; unmatched bases: 2.

The chain combines TRBV30 with TRBJ2-5; D gene ambiguous. The length of the CDR3 is 13 residues. Germline CDR1 reads GTSNPN; CDR2 reads SVGIG (reference sequence). The V and J ends lost 5 bases and 3 bases respectively, with 13 bases between them. DNA of the CDR3: TGTGCCTGGTCAAAAAAGAGTGAAGAGACCCAGTACTTC. It translates to CAWSKKSEETQYF.